Reported below is one T cell receptor beta chain. CDR1 and CDR2 (germline): MNHEY, SVGAGI. The germline V and J ends were trimmed by 6 bases and 5 bases, with 15 bases remaining between them. The length of the CDR3 is 14 residues. This specimen belongs to a study of T cell responses to AZD1222 COVID-19 vaccine. Assay used: immunoSEQ multiplex PCR; TCRdb lists only in-frame clones, some missing. The sample has 64,000 or so clones; less than 90% are singletons. The chain is built from TRBV6-5 and TRBJ2-3, with a possible D match to TRBD2 (6 bases). This TCR came from an adult in good health. The sample consisted of peripheral blood, taken on day 0 of AZD1222 vaccination. The CDR3, as DNA: TGTGCCAGCAGCCCGATTTTGGGGGGAGATACGCAGTATTTT. Its translation is CASSPILGGDTQYF.